A selection of T cell receptor beta chains follows, all from one sample in a study of blood T cells in healthy people across ages. Via MiXCR, TCRdb re-called the 5' RACE reads, giving one row per CDR3 protein. Counted here are about 930,000 distinct CDR3 sequences, roughly 29% occurring once; the ten biggest clones make up more than 8.5%. A further study also used this sample, focusing on T cells of mothers and their children.

Sequences were obtained from blood. The receptors were sampled from a woman aged 40 to 49 in good health. Each CDR3 is given with its conserved first and last residue. A D gene is named only where the DNA matches it firmly. Clone size is given for some rows only: seen once, a few or many times, or a class if the clone is expanded.

D: -; V: TRBV15; J: TRBJ2-3; size: few; CDR3: CATSPRGAKDTQYF; DNA: TGTGCCACCAGCCCTAGGGGGGCAAAAGATACGCAGTATTTT
D: TRBD1; V: TRBV7-2; J: TRBJ1-1; size: few; CDR3: CASSSFGGQGYFGKAFF; DNA: TGTGCCAGCAGCTCTTTTGGGGGACAGGGTTATTTTGGAAAAGCTTTCTTT
D: TRBD1; V: TRBV12-3/TRBV12-4; J: TRBJ1-1; size: -; CDR3: CASRAVSGGIGFF; DNA: TGTGCCAGCAGAGCCGTGTCAGGGGGCATCGGTTTCTTT
D: -; V: TRBV20-1; J: TRBJ1-1; size: -; CDR3: CSARMIEANTEAFF; DNA: TGCAGTGCCCGAATGATTGAGGCGAACACTGAAGCTTTCTTT
D: -; V: TRBV28; J: TRBJ2-2; size: many; CDR3: CASSLNTGELFF; DNA: TGTGCCAGCAGCTTAAATACCGGGGAGCTGTTTTTT
D: -; V: TRBV7-9; J: TRBJ1-1; size: -; CDR3: CASSQINPGGAFF; DNA: TGTGCCAGCTCTCAAATCAACCCTGGAGGGGCTTTCTTT
D: -; V: TRBV20-1; J: TRBJ2-5; size: many; CDR3: CSAREHGTLQETQYF; DNA: TGCAGTGCTAGAGAACATGGGACATTGCAAGAGACCCAGTACTTC
D: -; V: TRBV7-9; J: TRBJ1-4; size: few; CDR3: CASSLERGEKLFF; DNA: TGTGCCAGCAGCCTAGAGCGAGGTGAAAAACTGTTTTTT
D: -; V: TRBV19; J: TRBJ2-2; size: -; CDR3: CASESLLQGFPGELFF; DNA: TGTGCCAGCGAGTCACTCCTACAGGGCTTCCCCGGGGAGCTGTTTTTT
D: TRBD1; V: TRBV28; J: TRBJ1-6; size: -; CDR3: CASSLLTGDNSPLHF; DNA: TGTGCCAGCAGTTTATTGACAGGGGATAATTCACCCCTCCACTTT
D: -; V: TRBV5-1; J: TRBJ1-1; size: -; CDR3: CASSLGRGGGMNTEAFF; DNA: TGCGCCAGCAGCTTGGGAAGGGGGGGTGGAATGAACACTGAAGCTTTCTTT
D: -; V: TRBV7-2; J: TRBJ2-7; size: -; CDR3: CVSSGGILRYEQYF; DNA: TGTGTCAGCAGCGGCGGGATACTACGGTACGAGCAGTACTTC
D: -; V: TRBV29-1; J: TRBJ2-1; size: many; CDR3: CSVGGGGLSDEQFF; DNA: TGCAGCGTTGGAGGGGGCGGACTAAGCGATGAGCAGTTCTTC
D: TRBD2; V: TRBV29-1; J: TRBJ2-3; size: few; CDR3: CSVGGSGAYTDTQYF; DNA: TGCAGCGTAGGGGGTAGCGGGGCTTACACAGATACGCAGTATTTT
D: -; V: TRBV4-2; J: TRBJ2-3; size: many; CDR3: CASSQGRSTDTQYF; DNA: TGTGCCAGCAGCCAAGGCAGGAGCACAGATACGCAGTATTTT
D: -; V: TRBV4-1; J: TRBJ2-7; size: -; CDR3: CASSQTAGYYEQYF; DNA: TGCGCCAGCAGCCAAACAGCGGGCTACTACGAGCAGTACTTC
D: -; V: TRBV27; J: TRBJ1-1; size: many; CDR3: CASSLLGDTEAFF; DNA: TGTGCCAGCAGCTTATTGGGCGACACTGAAGCTTTCTTT
D: -; V: TRBV10-3; J: TRBJ1-1; size: -; CDR3: CAISDNGQGEAFF; DNA: TGTGCCATCAGTGATAATGGGCAGGGAGAAGCTTTCTTT
D: TRBD2; V: TRBV12-3/TRBV12-4; J: TRBJ2-1; size: -; CDR3: CASSLGEGRLSYEQFF; DNA: TGTGCCAGCAGTTTAGGGGAGGGACGGCTATCCTACGAGCAGTTCTTC
D: -; V: TRBV28; J: TRBJ2-6; size: -; CDR3: CASSITGMSGANVLTF; DNA: TGTGCCAGCAGTATTACTGGAATGTCTGGGGCCAACGTCCTGACTTTC
D: -; V: TRBV27; J: TRBJ2-7; size: many; CDR3: CASSLAGYGYEQYF; DNA: TGTGCCAGCAGTTTAGCTGGGTATGGGTACGAGCAGTACTTC
D: TRBD1; V: TRBV28; J: TRBJ2-3; size: few; CDR3: CASRRGTELVNTQYF; DNA: TGTGCCAGCAGACGAGGGACAGAGCTCGTAAATACGCAGTATTTT
D: TRBD1; V: TRBV7-8; J: TRBJ1-4; size: -; CDR3: CASSPLLPGTGSTEKLFF; DNA: TGTGCCAGCAGCCCCTTACTCCCCGGGACAGGGTCCACCGAAAAACTGTTTTTT
D: -; V: TRBV29-1; J: TRBJ1-1; size: -; CDR3: CSVGEAGMNTEAFF; DNA: TGCAGCGTTGGGGAGGCGGGGATGAACACTGAAGCTTTCTTT
D: -; V: TRBV20-1; J: TRBJ2-5; size: many; CDR3: CSASQKETQYF; DNA: TGCAGTGCTAGTCAGAAGGAGACCCAGTACTTC
D: -; V: TRBV15; J: TRBJ1-2; size: -; CDR3: CATSRGGDPRYRGYTF; DNA: TGTGCCACCAGCAGAGGGGGGGACCCTCGCTATAGGGGCTACACCTTC
D: -; V: TRBV5-1; J: TRBJ2-4; size: many; CDR3: CASSRTGTAAQNIQYF; DNA: TGCGCCAGCAGCAGAACCGGGACGGCTGCCCAAAACATTCAGTACTTC
D: -; V: TRBV29-1; J: TRBJ2-6; size: -; CDR3: CSVEVKGANVLTF; DNA: TGCAGCGTCGAGGTGAAGGGGGCCAACGTCCTGACTTTC
D: -; V: TRBV28; J: TRBJ2-7; size: few; CDR3: CASRSGPPQYF; DNA: TGTGCCAGCAGGTCAGGGCCTCCGCAGTACTTC
D: TRBD2; V: TRBV9; J: TRBJ2-7; size: few; CDR3: CASSVTSGVYEQYF; DNA: TGTGCCAGCAGCGTTACTAGCGGGGTCTACGAGCAGTACTTC
D: -; V: TRBV28; J: TRBJ1-1; size: -; CDR3: CASRTSTEAFF; DNA: TGTGCCAGCCGGACGAGCACTGAAGCTTTCTTT
D: -; V: TRBV6-1; J: TRBJ2-5; size: few; CDR3: CASRTEGPGETQYF; DNA: TGTGCCAGCAGGACGGAGGGGCCCGGGGAGACCCAGTACTTC
D: TRBD1; V: TRBV19; J: TRBJ2-7; size: -; CDR3: CASSYRGQKNEQYF; DNA: TGTGCCAGTAGCTACAGGGGGCAGAAAAACGAGCAGTACTTC
D: TRBD1; V: TRBV20-1; J: TRBJ1-6; size: many; CDR3: CSAQISGTGSSPLHF; DNA: TGCAGTGCTCAGATTTCCGGGACAGGGAGTTCACCCCTCCACTTT
D: -; V: TRBV7-8; J: TRBJ1-5; size: -; CDR3: CASSLAFGNQPQHF; DNA: TGTGCCAGCAGCTTAGCGTTCGGGAATCAGCCCCAGCATTTT
D: -; V: TRBV7-2; J: TRBJ2-2; size: few; CDR3: CASSFQTPTGELFF; DNA: TGTGCCAGCAGCTTTCAGACCCCCACCGGGGAGCTGTTTTTT
D: TRBD2; V: TRBV6-4; J: TRBJ2-3; size: few; CDR3: CASKPSGGQDTQYF; DNA: TGTGCCAGCAAACCTAGCGGGGGCCAGGATACGCAGTATTTT
D: TRBD2; V: TRBV6-5; J: TRBJ2-7; size: many; CDR3: CASSRGPAGGYEQYF; DNA: TGTGCCAGCAGCAGGGGTCCAGCGGGGGGTTACGAGCAGTACTTC
D: -; V: TRBV7-8; J: TRBJ2-1; size: -; CDR3: CASSLSSFSSYNEQFF; DNA: TGTGCCAGCAGCTTATCCAGTTTCAGCTCCTACAATGAGCAGTTCTTC
D: -; V: TRBV19; J: TRBJ2-1; size: -; CDR3: CASSMVLTYGGYNEQFF; DNA: TGTGCCAGTAGTATGGTACTAACATACGGCGGGTACAATGAGCAGTTCTTC
D: TRBD2; V: TRBV29-1; J: TRBJ2-4; size: many; CDR3: CSVDAGGNIQYF; DNA: TGCAGCGTTGACGCGGGGGGGAACATTCAGTACTTC
D: -; V: TRBV7-2; J: TRBJ1-2; size: many; CDR3: CASRLEPSNYGYTF; DNA: TGTGCCAGCAGACTAGAACCATCTAACTATGGCTACACCTTC
D: TRBD1; V: TRBV19; J: TRBJ2-5; size: few; CDR3: CASSTTGVWETQYF; DNA: TGTGCCAGTAGCACCACAGGGGTTTGGGAGACCCAGTACTTC
D: TRBD2; V: TRBV7-9; J: TRBJ2-1; size: -; CDR3: CASSLMTSGEYYNEQFF; DNA: TGTGCCAGCAGCTTAATGACTAGCGGGGAGTACTACAATGAGCAGTTCTTC
D: -; V: TRBV6-1; J: TRBJ2-1; size: -; CDR3: CASSEGQLAWHEQFF; DNA: TGTGCCAGCAGTGAAGGGCAACTAGCCTGGCATGAGCAGTTCTTC
D: -; V: TRBV5-1; J: TRBJ2-7; size: many; CDR3: CASSAGTTSEQYF; DNA: TGCGCCAGCAGCGCCGGGACAACGTCTGAGCAGTACTTC
D: -; V: TRBV4-1; J: TRBJ1-4; size: many; CDR3: CASSQEGGFEKLFF; DNA: TGCGCCAGCAGCCAAGAAGGGGGATTCGAAAAACTGTTTTTT
D: TRBD1; V: TRBV5-1; J: TRBJ1-4; size: -; CDR3: CASSPGTGGQTNEKLFF; DNA: TGCGCCAGCAGCCCAGGGACAGGGGGGCAAACTAATGAAAAACTGTTTTTT
D: TRBD1; V: TRBV20-1; J: TRBJ1-2; size: -; CDR3: CSARGTASNYGYTF; DNA: TGCAGTGCTAGGGGGACAGCCTCCAACTATGGCTACACCTTC
D: -; V: TRBV28; J: TRBJ2-5; size: few; CDR3: CASSYLRGGETQYF; DNA: TGTGCCAGCAGTTACCTCAGGGGAGGGGAGACCCAGTACTTC